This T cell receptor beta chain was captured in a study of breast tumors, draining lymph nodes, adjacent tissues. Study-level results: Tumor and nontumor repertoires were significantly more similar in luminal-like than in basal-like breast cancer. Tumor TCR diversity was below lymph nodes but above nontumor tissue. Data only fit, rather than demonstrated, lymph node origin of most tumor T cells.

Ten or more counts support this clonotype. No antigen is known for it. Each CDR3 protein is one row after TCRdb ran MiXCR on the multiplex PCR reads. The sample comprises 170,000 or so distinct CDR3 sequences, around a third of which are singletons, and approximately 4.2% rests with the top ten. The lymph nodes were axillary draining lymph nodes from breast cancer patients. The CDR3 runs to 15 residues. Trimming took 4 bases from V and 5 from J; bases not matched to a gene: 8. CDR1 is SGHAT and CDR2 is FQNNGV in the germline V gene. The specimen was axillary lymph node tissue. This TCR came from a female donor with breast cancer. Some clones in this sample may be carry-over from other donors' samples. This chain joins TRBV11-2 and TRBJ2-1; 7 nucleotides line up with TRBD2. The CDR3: CASSSETSLNNEQFF. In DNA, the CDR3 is TGTGCCAGCAGCTCCGAGACTAGCTTAAACAATGAGCAGTTCTTC.